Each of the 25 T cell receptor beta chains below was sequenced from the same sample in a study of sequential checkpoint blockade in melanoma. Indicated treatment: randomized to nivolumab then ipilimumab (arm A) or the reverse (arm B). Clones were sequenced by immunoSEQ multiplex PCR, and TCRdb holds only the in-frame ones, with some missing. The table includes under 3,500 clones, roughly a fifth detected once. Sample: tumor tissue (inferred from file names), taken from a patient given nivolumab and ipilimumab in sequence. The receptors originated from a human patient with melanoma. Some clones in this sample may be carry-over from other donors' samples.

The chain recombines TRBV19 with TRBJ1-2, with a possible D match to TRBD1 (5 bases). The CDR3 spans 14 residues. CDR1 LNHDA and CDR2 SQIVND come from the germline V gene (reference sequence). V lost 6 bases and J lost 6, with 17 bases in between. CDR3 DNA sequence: TGTGCCAGTAGAGTGGGGGACGGGCCTCATGGCTACACCTTC. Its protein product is CASRVGDGPHGYTF.

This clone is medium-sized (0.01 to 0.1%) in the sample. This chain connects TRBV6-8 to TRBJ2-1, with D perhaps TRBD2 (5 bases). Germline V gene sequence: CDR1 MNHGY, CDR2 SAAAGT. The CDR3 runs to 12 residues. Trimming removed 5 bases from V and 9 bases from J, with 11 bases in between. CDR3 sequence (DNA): TGTGCCAGCAGTCCCCTAGGGAGTGAGCAGTTCTTC. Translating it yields CASSPLGSEQFF.

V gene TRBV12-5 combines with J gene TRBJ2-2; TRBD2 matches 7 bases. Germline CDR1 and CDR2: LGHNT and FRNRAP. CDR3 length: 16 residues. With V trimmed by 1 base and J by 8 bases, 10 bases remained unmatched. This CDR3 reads CASGLGSGVRTGELFF. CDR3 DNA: TGTGCTAGTGGTTTGGGCAGCGGGGTCCGAACGGGGGAGCTGTTTTTT.

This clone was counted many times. CDR3 in amino acids: CASSAEGWQSGELFF. The CDR3 DNA is TGTGCCAGCAGCGCGGAGGGTTGGCAATCTGGGGAGCTGTTTTTT. The V and J genes are TRBV7-4 and TRBJ2-2; D might be TRBD2 (6 bases). Germline loops: CDR1 SGHVT, CDR2 SQSDAQ. There are 15 residues in the CDR3. Trimming pared 5 bases from V and 8 bases from J, leaving 18 bases between.

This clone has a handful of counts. CDR3 bases: TGCGCCAGCAGTCAATCCTCGCGTAGGGGGGCCGCAAGCTCCTACAATGAGCAGTTCTTC. Its translation is CASSQSSRRGAASSYNEQFF. The J gene is TRBJ2-1, the V gene TRBV23-1; D assignment may be TRBD1 or TRBD2 (6 bases each). TRBV23-1 is assigned to the ORF class and has an uncertain function. V shed 0 bases and J shed 0 bases, with 21 bases lying between them. The CDR3 contains 20 residues.

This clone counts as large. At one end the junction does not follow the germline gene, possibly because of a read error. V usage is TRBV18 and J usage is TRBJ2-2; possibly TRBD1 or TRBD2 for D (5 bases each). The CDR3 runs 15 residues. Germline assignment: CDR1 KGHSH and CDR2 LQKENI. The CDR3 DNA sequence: TGTGCCAGCTCTCCACGGGACGATGGGACCGGGGAGCTGTTTTTT. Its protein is CASSPRDDGTGELFF.

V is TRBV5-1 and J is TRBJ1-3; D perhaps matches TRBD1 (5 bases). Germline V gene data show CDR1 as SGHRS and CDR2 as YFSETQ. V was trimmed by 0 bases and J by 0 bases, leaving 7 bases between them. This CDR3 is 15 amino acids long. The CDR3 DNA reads TGCGCCAGCAGCTTGGCCGGGACCTCTGGAAACACCATATATTTT. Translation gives CASSLAGTSGNTIYF.

The CDR3 bases are TGTGCCAGCAGTGCCCTAGCGGGGGGAGAGACCCAGTACTTC. This gives the protein CASSALAGGETQYF. The V and J genes are TRBV25-1 and TRBJ2-5; 11 bases are a match to TRBD2. The CDR3 sequence is 14 residues long. Germline trimming cut 4 bases from V and 4 bases from J; bases unmatched to any gene: 2. CDR1 and CDR2 (germline): MGHDK, SYGVNS.

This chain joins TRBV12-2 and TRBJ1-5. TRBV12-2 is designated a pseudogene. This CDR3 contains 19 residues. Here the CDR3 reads CAQSARRGSRVNSNQPQHF. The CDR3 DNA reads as TGTGCCCAAAGCGCCCGTCGAGGCAGCCGAGTAAATAGCAATCAGCCCCAGCATTTT.

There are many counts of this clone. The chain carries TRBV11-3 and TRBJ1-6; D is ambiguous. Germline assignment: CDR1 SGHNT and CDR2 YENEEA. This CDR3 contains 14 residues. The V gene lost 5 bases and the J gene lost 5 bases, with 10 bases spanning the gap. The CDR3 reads CASSPIGHNSPLHF. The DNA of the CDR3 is TGTGCCAGCAGCCCCATCGGCCATAATTCACCCCTCCACTTT.

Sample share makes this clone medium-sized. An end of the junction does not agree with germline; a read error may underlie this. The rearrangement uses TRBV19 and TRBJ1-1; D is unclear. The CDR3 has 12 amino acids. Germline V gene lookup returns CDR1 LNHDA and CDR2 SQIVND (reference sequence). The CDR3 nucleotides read TGTGCCAGTAGTATTCGGGGTGTCTACCGACGATTT. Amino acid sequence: CASSIRGVYRRF.

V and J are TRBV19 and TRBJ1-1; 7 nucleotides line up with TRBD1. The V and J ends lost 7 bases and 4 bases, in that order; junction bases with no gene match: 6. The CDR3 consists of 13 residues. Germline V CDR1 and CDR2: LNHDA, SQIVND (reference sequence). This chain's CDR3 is CASIDRVGTEAFF. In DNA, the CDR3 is TGTGCCAGTATTGACAGGGTCGGCACTGAAGCTTTCTTT. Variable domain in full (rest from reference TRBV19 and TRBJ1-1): DGGITQSPKYLFRKEGQNVTLSCEQNLNHDAMYWYRQDPGQGLRLIYYSQIVNDFQKGDIAEGYSVSREKKESFPLTVTSAQKNPTAFYLCASIDRVGTEAFFGQGTRLTVV.

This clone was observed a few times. For the CDR3, the DNA is TGTGCCAGCAGTAACGAGCGGGGGGGATACAATGAGCAGTTCTTC. Encoded protein: CASSNERGGYNEQFF. This chain joins TRBV6-8 and TRBJ2-1; 10 bases are a match to TRBD2. V shed 5 bases and J 4 bases; nucleotides not matched to a gene: 5. In germline, CDR1 is MNHGY, CDR2 SAAAGT. The CDR3 spans 15 residues.

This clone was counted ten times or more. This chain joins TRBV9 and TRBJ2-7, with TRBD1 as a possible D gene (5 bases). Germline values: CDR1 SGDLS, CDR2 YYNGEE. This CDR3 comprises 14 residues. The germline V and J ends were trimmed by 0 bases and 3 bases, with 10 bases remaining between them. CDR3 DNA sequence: TGTGCCAGCAGCGTAGGCCAGGGTGGCTACGAGCAGTACTTC. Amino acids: CASSVGQGGYEQYF.

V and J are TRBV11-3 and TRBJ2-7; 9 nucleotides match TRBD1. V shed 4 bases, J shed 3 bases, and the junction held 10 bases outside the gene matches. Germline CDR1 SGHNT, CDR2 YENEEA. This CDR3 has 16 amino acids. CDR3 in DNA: TGTGCCAGCAGCTCGTGGACAGGGGAGATATTCTACGAGCAGTACTTC. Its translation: CASSSWTGEIFYEQYF.

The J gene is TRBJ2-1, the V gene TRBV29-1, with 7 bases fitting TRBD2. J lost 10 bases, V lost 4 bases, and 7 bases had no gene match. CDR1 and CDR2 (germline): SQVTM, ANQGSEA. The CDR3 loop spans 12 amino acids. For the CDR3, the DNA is TGCAGCGTTGCCGGGGGGATCGACGAGCAGTTCTTC. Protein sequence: CSVAGGIDEQFF.

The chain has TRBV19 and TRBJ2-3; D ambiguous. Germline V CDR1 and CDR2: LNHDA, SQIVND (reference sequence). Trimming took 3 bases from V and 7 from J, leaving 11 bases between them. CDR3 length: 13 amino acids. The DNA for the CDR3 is TGTGCCAGTAGTATGATTCCTCTACATACGCAGTATTTT. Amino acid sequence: CASSMIPLHTQYF.

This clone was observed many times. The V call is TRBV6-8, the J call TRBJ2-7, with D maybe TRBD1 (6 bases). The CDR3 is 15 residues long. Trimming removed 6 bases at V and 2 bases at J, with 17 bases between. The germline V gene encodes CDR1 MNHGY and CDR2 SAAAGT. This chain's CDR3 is CASRTRQEATYEQYF. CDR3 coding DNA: TGTGCCAGCAGAACCAGACAGGAAGCCACCTACGAGCAGTACTTC.

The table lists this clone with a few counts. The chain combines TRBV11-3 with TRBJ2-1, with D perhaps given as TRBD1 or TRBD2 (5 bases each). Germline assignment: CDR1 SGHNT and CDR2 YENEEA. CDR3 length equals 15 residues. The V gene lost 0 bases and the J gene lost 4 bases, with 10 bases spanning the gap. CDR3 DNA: TGTGCCAGCAGCTTAGATTCTGGGACGTACAATGAGCAGTTCTTC. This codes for CASSLDSGTYNEQFF. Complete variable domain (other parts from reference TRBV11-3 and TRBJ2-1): EAGVVQSPRYKIIEKKQPVAFWCNPISGHNTLYWYLQNLGQGPELLIRYENEEAVDDSQLPKDRFSAERLKGVDSTLKIQPAELGDSAVYLCASSLDSGTYNEQFFGPGTRLTVL.

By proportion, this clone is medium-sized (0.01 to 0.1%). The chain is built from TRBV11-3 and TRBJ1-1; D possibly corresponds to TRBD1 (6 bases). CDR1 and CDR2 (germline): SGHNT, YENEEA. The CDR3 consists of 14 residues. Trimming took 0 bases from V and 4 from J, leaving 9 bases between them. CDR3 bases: TGTGCCAGCAGCTTAGAGGGCAGGGGCACTGAAGCTTTCTTT. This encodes CASSLEGRGTEAFF.

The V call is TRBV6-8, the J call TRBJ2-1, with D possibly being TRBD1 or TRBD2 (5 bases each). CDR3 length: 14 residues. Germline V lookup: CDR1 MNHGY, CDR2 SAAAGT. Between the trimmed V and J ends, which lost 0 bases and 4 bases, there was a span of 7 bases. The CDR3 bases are TGTGCCAGCAGTTACTCAGAGGGGTACAATGAGCAGTTCTTC. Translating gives CASSYSEGYNEQFF.

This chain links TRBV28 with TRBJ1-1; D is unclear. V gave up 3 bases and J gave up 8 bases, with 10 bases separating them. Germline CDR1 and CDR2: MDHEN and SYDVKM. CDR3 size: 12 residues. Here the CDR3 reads CASSFRGLEAFF. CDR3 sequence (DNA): TGTGCCAGCAGTTTCCGAGGGCTAGAAGCTTTCTTT. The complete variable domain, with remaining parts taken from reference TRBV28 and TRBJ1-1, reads DVKVTQSSRYLVKRTGEKVFLECVQDMDHENMFWYRQDPGLGLRLIYFSYDVKMKEKGDIPEGYSVSREKKERFSLILESASTNQTSMYLCASSFRGLEAFFGQGTRLTVV.

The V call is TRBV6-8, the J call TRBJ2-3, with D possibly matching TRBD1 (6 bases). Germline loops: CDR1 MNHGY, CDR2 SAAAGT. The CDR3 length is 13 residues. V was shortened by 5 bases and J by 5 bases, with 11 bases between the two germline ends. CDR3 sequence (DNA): TGTGCCAGCAGTAAGGAAGGGGGAGATACGCAGTATTTT. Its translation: CASSKEGGDTQYF.

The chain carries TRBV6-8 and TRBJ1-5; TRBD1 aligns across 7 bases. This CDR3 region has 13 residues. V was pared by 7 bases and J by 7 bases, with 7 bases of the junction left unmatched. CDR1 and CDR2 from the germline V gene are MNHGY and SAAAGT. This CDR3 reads CASTEGAQQPQHF. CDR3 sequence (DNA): TGTGCCAGCACCGAGGGGGCACAGCAGCCCCAGCATTTT.

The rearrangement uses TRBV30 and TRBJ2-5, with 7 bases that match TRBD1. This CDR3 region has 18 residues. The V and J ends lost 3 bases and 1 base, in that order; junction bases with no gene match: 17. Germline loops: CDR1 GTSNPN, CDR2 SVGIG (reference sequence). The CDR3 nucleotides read TGTGCCTGGAGACCTAGACAGGGCACCTTCAACTTCCAAGAGACCCAGTACTTC. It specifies CAWRPRQGTFNFQETQYF.